The 19 T cell receptor beta chains reported below all come from one sample, sequenced in a study of persistence of HIV-infected CD4 T cells. Overlapping HIV-1 Gag 15-mer peptides at approximately 1 ug per peptide per mL were used. CD40L/CD69 double-negative CD45RO-high memory CD4+ T cells were collected. The libraries were made with immunoSEQ version 4 in survey mode. Method: immunoSEQ multiplex PCR; TCRdb's copy keeps in-frame clones and lacks some. Counted here are about 39,000 clones, under 90% occurring once; the ten biggest clones make up around 5.4%. For these receptors, no antigen is known. The sequenced sample was cultured CD4+ T cells from PBMCs, obtained from a patient who received antiretroviral therapy. All receptors come from an adult with HIV. The donor label of this sample is uncertain.

The genes are TRBV4-1 and TRBJ1-4; tentatively, D is TRBD1 (5 bases). This CDR3 has 16 amino acids. Germline CDR1 reads MGHRA; CDR2 reads YSYEKL. V lost 4 bases and J lost 3, with 15 bases in between. This chain's CDR3 is CASSPRSGGANEKLFF. CDR3 nucleotide sequence: TGCGCCAGCAGCCCCCGTTCTGGGGGAGCTAATGAAAAACTGTTTTTT.

The rearrangement links TRBV13 to TRBJ2-3; no firm D call. The CDR3 loop spans 14 amino acids. The germline V gene has CDR1 PRHDT and CDR2 FYEKMQ (reference sequence). V dropped 2 bases and J dropped 1 base, with 7 bases sitting between them. The CDR3 DNA reads as TGTGCCAGCAGCTTATACCGGGGCACAGATACGCAGTATTTT. It encodes CASSLYRGTDTQYF. Full variable domain (rest looked up from reference TRBV13 and TRBJ2-3): AAGVIQSPRHLIKEKRETATLKCYPIPRHDTVYWYQQGPGQDPQFLISFYEKMQSDKGSIPDRFSAQQFSDYHSELNMSSLELGDSALYFCASSLYRGTDTQYFGPGTRLTVL.

The chain is built from TRBV12-5 and TRBJ2-3; no firm D call. Germline CDR1 and CDR2: LGHNT and FRNRAP. The CDR3 consists of 14 residues. Trimming took off 0 bases at V and 4 bases at J, with 8 bases between the two ends. Here the CDR3 DNA reads TGTGCTAGTGGTTTGGTACCTAGGGCAGATACGCAGTATTTT. This gives the protein CASGLVPRADTQYF.

The chain uses TRBV7-8 and TRBJ2-1, with 15 bases identical to TRBD2. The V gene's germline CDR1 is SGHVS and CDR2 FQNEAQ. The CDR3 is made up of 16 amino acids. Trimming removed 5 bases from V and 8 bases from J; junction bases left unmatched: 7. The CDR3 loop is CASSPTRTSGGDEQFF. The CDR3 nucleotides read TGTGCCAGCAGCCCCACGCGGACTAGCGGGGGGGATGAGCAGTTCTTC.

The gene calls are TRBV19 and TRBJ2-3, with 7 bases matching TRBD2. CDR3 length equals 14 residues. J was trimmed by 0 bases and V by 8 bases; bases with no gene match: 5. Germline loops: CDR1 LNHDA, CDR2 SQIVND (reference sequence). CDR3: CASLARGSTDTQYF. The CDR3 DNA sequence: TGTGCCAGTCTCGCGCGGGGGAGCACAGATACGCAGTATTTT.

The J gene is TRBJ2-1, the V gene TRBV2; 7 bases align to TRBD2. CDR1 and CDR2 (germline): SNHLY, FYNNEI. J lost 2 bases, V lost 3 bases, and 1 base had no gene match. The CDR3 length is 14 residues. This CDR3 reads CASSEGGTYNEQFF. The CDR3 DNA sequence: TGTGCCAGCAGTGAGGGGGGGACCTACAATGAGCAGTTCTTC.

The chain recombines TRBV24-1 with TRBJ1-5, with a possible D match to TRBD1 (5 bases). V shed 2 bases and J shed 0 bases, with 13 bases lying between them. The CDR3 has 17 amino acids. Germline V gene data show CDR1 as KGHDR and CDR2 as SFDVKD. The CDR3 sequence: CATSDSAGASSNQPQHF. CDR3 coding DNA: TGTGCCACCAGTGATTCGGCCGGGGCAAGTAGCAATCAGCCCCAGCATTTT.

The gene calls are TRBV7-9 and TRBJ2-7; D not certain. Germline V gene lookup returns CDR1 SEHNR and CDR2 FQNEAQ (reference sequence). The V end was cut by 2 bases, the J end by 3 bases, with 11 bases between. CDR3 length: 14 residues. The CDR3 DNA reads as TGTGCCAGCAGCTTAATCAGCAACTACTACGAGCAGTACTTC. It encodes CASSLISNYYEQYF.

This clone was picked up a small number of times. This sequence joins TRBV19 and TRBJ1-1, with 10 bases matching TRBD1. V was clipped by 6 bases and J by 5 bases; unmatched bases: 3. Germline-derived CDR1 and CDR2 are LNHDA and SQIVND (reference sequence). This CDR3 is 13 amino acids long. CDR3 protein: CASSDRGRTEAFF. CDR3 in DNA: TGTGCCAGTAGCGACAGGGGGCGAACTGAAGCTTTCTTT.

The chain links TRBV10-3 to TRBJ2-3; 8 nucleotides match TRBD1. This CDR3 region has 15 residues. V gave up 7 bases and J gave up 3 bases; unmatched junction bases: 9. Germline CDR1 is ENHRY and CDR2 is SYGVKD. CDR3 sequence reads: CAITLTGDGTDTQYF. The CDR3 region has the DNA TGTGCCATCACCCTGACAGGGGATGGTACAGATACGCAGTATTTT.

The rearrangement links TRBV7-8 to TRBJ2-2, with 8 bases identical to TRBD1. This CDR3 is built from 16 residues. Looked up from germline, CDR1 is SGHVS and CDR2 is FQNEAQ. V lost 8 bases, J lost 3 bases, and 11 bases stayed unmatched. CDR3 DNA: TGTGCCAGCCAAACCGACAGGGGATGGGACACCGGGGAGCTGTTTTTT. Its protein is CASQTDRGWDTGELFF.

This rearrangement joins TRBV5-1 to TRBJ1-1, with a tentative D call TRBD1 (5 bases). This CDR3 contains 16 residues. In germline, CDR1 is SGHRS, CDR2 YFSETQ. The V end was cut by 3 bases, the J end by 0 bases, with 15 bases between. The CDR3 reads CASSSPQGRVNTEAFF. DNA of the CDR3: TGCGCCAGCAGCTCCCCGCAGGGCCGGGTGAACACTGAAGCTTTCTTT.

The rearrangement links TRBV7-9 to TRBJ2-1; D tentatively fits TRBD1 or TRBD2 (5 bases each). The germline gives CDR1 SEHNR, CDR2 FQNEAQ (reference sequence). This CDR3 has 18 amino acids. Trimming left V 4 bases short and J 7 bases short, with 26 bases between. CDR3 sequence (DNA): TGTGCCAGCAGCTCCACACAATCCGGGACCCTTAAGGCGAATGAGCAGTTCTTC. This translates into CASSSTQSGTLKANEQFF.

DNA for the CDR3: TGTGCCAGCTCACCACGACAGGGTCCCTACGAGCAGTACTTC. Its protein is CASSPRQGPYEQYF. The chain couples TRBV18 to TRBJ2-7; TRBD1 matches at 7 bases. The ends lost 1 base at V and 2 bases at J; junction bases unmatched: 2. Germline CDR1 reads KGHSH; CDR2 reads LQKENI. The CDR3 has 14 residues. Based on the CDR3 plus reference TRBV18 and TRBJ2-7, the full variable domain is NAGVMQNPRHLVRRRGQEARLRCSPMKGHSHVYWYRQLPEEGLKFMVYLQKENIIDESGMPKERFSAEFPKEGPSILRIQQVVRGDSAAYFCASSPRQGPYEQYFGPGTRLTVT.

This clone has just a few counts. The CDR3 region has the DNA TGTGCCAGCAACCGCCCCGGGAGAGAGACCCAGTACTTC. This codes for CASNRPGRETQYF. The J gene is TRBJ2-5, the V gene TRBV5-5; possibly TRBD2 for D (6 bases). CDR1 is SGHKS, CDR2 YYEKEE, per germline (reference sequence). Between the trimmed V and J ends, which lost 6 bases and 4 bases, there was a span of 13 bases. CDR3 size: 13 residues.

The rearrangement uses TRBV24-1 and TRBJ2-1; a weak D match, TRBD2 (6 bases). The V and J ends lost 6 bases and 7 bases respectively, with 12 bases between them. This CDR3 is 13 amino acids long. Germline-derived CDR1 and CDR2 are KGHDR and SFDVKD. The CDR3 here is CATSSGEANEQFF. CDR3 DNA sequence: TGTGCCACCAGTTCGGGGGAGGCGAATGAGCAGTTCTTC.

The chain employs TRBV7-8 and TRBJ2-2, with a possible D match to TRBD2 (5 bases). CDR3 length: 15 residues. Germline-derived CDR1 and CDR2 are SGHVS and FQNEAQ. V lost 0 bases and J lost 6, with 11 bases in between. As DNA, the CDR3 is TGTGCCAGCAGCTTAGCCGGACTCAGCCCCGGGGAGCTGTTTTTT. It codes for CASSLAGLSPGELFF.

The rearrangement joins TRBV1 to TRBJ1-6; the table's D call, TRBD1, has no DNA check behind it. TRBV1 represents a pseudogene. CDR3 length: 17 amino acids. DNA of the CDR3: TGCACCAGCAGCCAAGATGACAGGGGCTCCTATAATTCACCCCTCCACTTT. This codes for CTSSQDDRGSYNSPLHF.

J is TRBJ2-2 and V is TRBV6-5, with D hard to call. Deletions cut 6 bases from V and 4 bases from J, with 9 bases between. The CDR3 consists of 13 residues. The V gene's germline CDR1 is MNHEY and CDR2 SVGAGI. The CDR3 region has the DNA TGTGCCAGCAGGGTCATTGGCACCGGGGAGCTGTTTTTT. It translates to CASRVIGTGELFF.